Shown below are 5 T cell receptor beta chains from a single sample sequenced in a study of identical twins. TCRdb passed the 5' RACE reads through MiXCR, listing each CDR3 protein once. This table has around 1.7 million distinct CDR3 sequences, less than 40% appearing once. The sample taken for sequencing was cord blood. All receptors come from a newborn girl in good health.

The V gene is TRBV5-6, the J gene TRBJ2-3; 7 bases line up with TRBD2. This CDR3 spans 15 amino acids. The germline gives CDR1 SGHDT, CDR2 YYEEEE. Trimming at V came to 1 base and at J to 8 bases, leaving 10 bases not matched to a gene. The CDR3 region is CASSLPGGGTGTQYF. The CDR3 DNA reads TGTGCCAGCAGCTTGCCTGGCGGGGGTACCGGTACGCAGTATTTT.

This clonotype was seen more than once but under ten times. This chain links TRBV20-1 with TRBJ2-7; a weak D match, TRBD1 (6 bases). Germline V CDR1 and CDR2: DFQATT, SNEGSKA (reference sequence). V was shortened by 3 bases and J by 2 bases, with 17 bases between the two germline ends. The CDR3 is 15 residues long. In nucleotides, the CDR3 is TGCAGTGCTAGGGCAACCAGGGGTCCTACCTACGAGCAGTACTTC. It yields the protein CSARATRGPTYEQYF.

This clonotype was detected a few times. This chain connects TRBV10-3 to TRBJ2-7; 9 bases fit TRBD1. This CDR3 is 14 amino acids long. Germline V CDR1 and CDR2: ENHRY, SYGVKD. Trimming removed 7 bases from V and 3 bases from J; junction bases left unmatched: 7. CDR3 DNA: TGTGCCATCACTACCGGGACAGGGAACTACGAGCAGTACTTC. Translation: CAITTGTGNYEQYF.

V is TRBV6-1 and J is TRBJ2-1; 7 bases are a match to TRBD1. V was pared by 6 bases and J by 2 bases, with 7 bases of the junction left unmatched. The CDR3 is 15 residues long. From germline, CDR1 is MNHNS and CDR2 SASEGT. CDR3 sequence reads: CASSPRGTPYNEQFF. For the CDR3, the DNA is TGTGCCAGCAGCCCCAGGGGGACCCCCTACAATGAGCAGTTCTTC.

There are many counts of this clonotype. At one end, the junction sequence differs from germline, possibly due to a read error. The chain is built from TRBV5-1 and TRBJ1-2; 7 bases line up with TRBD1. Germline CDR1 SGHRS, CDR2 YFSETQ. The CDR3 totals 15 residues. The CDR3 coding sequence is TGTGCCAGCAGCTTGGCCGCAGGGGGGAACTATGGCTACACCTTC. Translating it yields CASSLAAGGNYGYTF.